This TCR beta chain was found in a study of CD8 T cells in ankylosing spondylitis. The CDR3 is 15 residues long. Germline lookup yields CDR1 DFQATT and CDR2 SNEGSKA (reference sequence). V trimming: 6 bases; J trimming: 7 bases; junction bases outside the gene matches: 15. TCRdb reanalysed the 5' RACE reads using MiXCR and keeps one entry per CDR3 protein. The sample includes approximately 140,000 distinct CDR3 sequences, 17% of them seen just once. This clonotype occurred a few times. Its antigen remains unidentified. Study-level findings and limits: In ankylosing spondylitis blood, a motif of seven or eight highly homologous TCR beta variants appeared characteristic.

This clonotype was obtained from a male donor with ankylosing spondylitis. The sample consisted of blood, either unsorted or a sorted T cell fraction (not recorded which). The chain couples TRBV20-1 to TRBJ1-2; 9 bases line up with TRBD1. CDR3 sequence (DNA): TGCAGTGCCCAGATCCGGGACAGGGTCGCGGCTGGCTACACCTTC. This sequence encodes CSAQIRDRVAAGYTF.